The rows below give T cell receptor beta chains drawn from one sample of a study of identical twins. TCRdb reprocessed the 5' RACE reads with MiXCR, giving one entry per CDR3 protein. The sample includes about 340,000 distinct CDR3 sequences, 9% to 15% of them seen just once. These same records also appear under a second study, on yellow fever vaccine responses in identical twins.

The sequenced material came from CD8+ T cells sorted from blood. The receptors derive from a young woman in good health. CDR3s include the opening cysteine and the closing phenylalanine or tryptophan. Each record gives: V gene, J gene, D gene, clone size, CDR3 protein, CDR3 DNA. A D gene is named only where the DNA matches it firmly. A clone size is listed for some rows: how often the clone was seen (once, few, many), or a class if it is expanded.

TRBV6-1,TRBJ2-2,TRBD1,few,CATKDRVDTGELFF,TGTGCCACCAAGGACAGGGTCGACACCGGGGAGCTGTTTTTT
TRBV6-2/TRBV6-3,TRBJ2-3,NA,many,CASSGDGGADTQYF,TGTGCCAGCAGCGGGGACGGTGGCGCAGATACGCAGTATTTT
TRBV20-1,TRBJ2-1,NA,NA,CSAFTGLESNEQFF,TGCAGTGCTTTCACGGGCCTTGAGTCAAATGAGCAGTTCTTC
TRBV6-2/TRBV6-3,TRBJ2-1,NA,NA,CASSYVDSNEQFF,TGTGCCAGCAGTTACGTGGACTCCAATGAGCAGTTCTTC
TRBV13,TRBJ1-5,NA,few,CASSSGRNNQPQHF,TGTGCCAGCAGCTCCGGACGGAACAATCAGCCCCAGCATTTT
TRBV12-3/TRBV12-4,TRBJ2-5,NA,few,CASSFGRETQYF,TGTGCCAGCAGCTTCGGGCGGGAGACCCAGTACTTC
TRBV7-8,TRBJ1-6,NA,few,CASSLARRVMEGSPLHF,TGTGCCAGCAGCTTAGCGAGGAGGGTAATGGAAGGATCACCCCTCCACTTT
TRBV24-1,TRBJ2-3,TRBD2,once,CATSEHSGYTDTQYF,TGTGCCACCAGTGAACATAGCGGGTACACAGATACGCAGTATTTT
TRBV15,TRBJ2-3,TRBD2,NA,CATETSVSTRVTQYF,TGTGCCACCGAGACTAGCGTGTCAACACGGGTTACGCAGTATTTT
TRBV6-2/TRBV6-3,TRBJ2-6,NA,few,CASSYGVNPQGSGANVLTF,TGTGCCAGCAGCTACGGTGTCAATCCACAGGGTTCGGGGGCCAACGTCCTGACTTTC
TRBV20-1,TRBJ2-1,TRBD2,NA,CSASLGLAGGGDEQFF,TGCAGTGCTAGTCTCGGACTAGCGGGAGGGGGCGATGAGCAGTTCTTC
TRBV5-1,TRBJ2-7,TRBD1,NA,CASSLVQGALGYEQYF,TGCGCCAGCAGCTTGGTCCAGGGGGCGCTAGGCTACGAGCAGTACTTC
TRBV27,TRBJ2-1,TRBD2,NA,CASSSGGRIGEQFF,TGTGCCAGCAGTTCGGGGGGACGTATCGGTGAGCAGTTCTTC
TRBV5-1,TRBJ2-7,TRBD2,NA,CASSLQGGSYEQYF,TGCGCCAGCAGCTTGCAGGGCGGGAGCTACGAGCAGTACTTC
TRBV12-3/TRBV12-4,TRBJ2-3,TRBD1,few,CASSPRDRRSSTDTQYF,TGTGCCAGCAGTCCCCGGGACAGACGATCTAGCACAGATACGCAGTATTTT
TRBV29-1,TRBJ2-1,TRBD1,many,CSVQTGAYNEQFF,TGCAGCGTTCAGACAGGGGCCTACAATGAGCAGTTCTTC
TRBV2,TRBJ1-1,NA,few,CASSGGEAFF,TGTGCCAGCAGTGGGGGGGAAGCTTTCTTT
TRBV18,TRBJ2-7,NA,NA,CASSPDRPRSYEQYF,TGTGCCAGCTCACCCGACAGGCCCAGATCCTACGAGCAGTACTTC
TRBV7-9,TRBJ2-7,NA,NA,CASSRGEAYEQYF,TGTGCCAGCTCCCGAGGAGAGGCCTACGAGCAGTACTTC
TRBV9,TRBJ2-3,NA,NA,CASSVDTDSTDTQYF,TGTGCCAGCAGCGTAGATACAGATAGCACAGATACGCAGTATTTT
TRBV20-1,TRBJ2-1,TRBD2,few,CSAPSGGSSYNEQFF,TGCAGTGCTCCTAGCGGGGGGAGCTCCTACAATGAGCAGTTCTTC
TRBV5-1,TRBJ2-1,NA,NA,CASSLDRDWDEQFF,TGCGCCAGCAGCTTGGACCGGGACTGGGATGAGCAGTTCTTC
TRBV28,TRBJ1-1,NA,few,CASRYNDGAFF,TGTGCCAGCAGGTACAATGATGGAGCTTTCTTT
TRBV7-9,TRBJ2-4,TRBD1,NA,CASSSSGTVKKNIQYF,TGTGCCAGCAGCTCCTCCGGGACAGTGAAAAAAAACATTCAGTACTTC
TRBV7-6,TRBJ2-5,NA,NA,CASSTPLGLSQETQYF,TGTGCCAGCAGCACCCCGCTTGGTCTGTCCCAAGAGACCCAGTACTTC
TRBV9,TRBJ2-1,TRBD2,NA,CASSEGLGSGKYNEQFF,TGTGCCAGCAGCGAGGGCCTCGGCAGCGGGAAGTACAATGAGCAGTTCTTC
TRBV28,TRBJ2-5,NA,many,CASSWTGSAGEETQYF,TGTGCCAGCAGTTGGACAGGGTCAGCGGGGGAAGAGACCCAGTACTTC
TRBV13,TRBJ2-3,NA,NA,CASSLYRTDTQYF,TGTGCCAGCAGCTTATACCGCACAGATACGCAGTATTTT
TRBV7-6,TRBJ2-1,TRBD2,many,CASSSTSGGAYNEQFF,TGTGCCAGCAGCTCGACTAGCGGGGGCGCTTACAATGAGCAGTTCTTC
TRBV5-1,TRBJ2-1,NA,many,CASSLESTFEQFF,TGCGCCAGCAGCTTGGAGAGTACATTTGAGCAGTTCTTC
TRBV6-1,TRBJ2-1,TRBD2,NA,CASSKGLAGGLVDEQFF,TGTGCCAGCAGCAAGGGACTAGCGGGAGGACTTGTGGATGAGCAGTTCTTC
TRBV7-9,TRBJ1-1,NA,NA,CASSPGIGDTEAFF,TGTGCCAGCAGTCCCGGCATTGGAGACACTGAAGCTTTCTTT
TRBV7-9,TRBJ1-1,TRBD1,NA,CASSPSPTGVVEAFF,TGTGCCAGCAGCCCCAGCCCCACAGGGGTCGTTGAAGCTTTCTTT
TRBV20-1,TRBJ2-5,TRBD2,NA,CSARWTSGRIVETQYF,TGCAGTGCTAGGTGGACTAGCGGGAGGATAGTAGAGACCCAGTACTTC
TRBV11-2,TRBJ2-2,TRBD2,NA,CASSTMGGVRTGELFF,TGTGCCAGCAGCACTATGGGGGGGGTACGGACCGGGGAGCTGTTTTTT
TRBV7-9,TRBJ2-1,NA,NA,CASTEGGNEQFF,TGTGCCAGCACCGAGGGGGGGAATGAGCAGTTCTTC
TRBV19,TRBJ2-1,TRBD1,few,CASSVTGGPYNEQFF,TGTGCCAGTAGCGTAACAGGGGGCCCCTACAATGAGCAGTTCTTC
TRBV7-9,TRBJ2-5,NA,many,CASSLELVAMAQYF,TGTGCCAGCAGCTTAGAACTAGTAGCAATGGCCCAGTACTTC
TRBV5-5,TRBJ1-2,TRBD1,many,CASSPWGTGGEPYGYTF,TGTGCCAGCAGCCCGTGGGGGACAGGGGGCGAACCTTATGGCTACACCTTC
TRBV20-1,TRBJ2-1,NA,NA,CSARDLRRDNEQFF,TGCAGTGCTAGAGATCTGCGACGGGACAATGAGCAGTTCTTC
TRBV29-1,TRBJ2-5,NA,many,CSVDPENQETQYF,TGCAGCGTTGATCCGGAGAACCAAGAGACCCAGTACTTC
TRBV2,TRBJ1-2,NA,once,CASSGWRERGYTF,TGTGCCAGCAGTGGATGGAGGGAGCGTGGCTACACCTTC
TRBV2,TRBJ2-1,TRBD2,NA,CASSVILAGGSDEQFF,TGTGCCAGCAGCGTGATACTAGCGGGAGGTTCGGATGAGCAGTTCTTC
TRBV3-1,TRBJ1-2,NA,few,CASSQDYPAVEDNYGYTF,TGTGCCAGCAGCCAAGATTACCCTGCGGTGGAAGATAACTATGGCTACACCTTC
TRBV5-4,TRBJ1-3,NA,NA,CATAGYSGNTIYF,TGTGCCACCGCGGGCTACTCTGGAAACACCATATATTTT
TRBV20-1,TRBJ1-2,NA,many,CSARDLGGADNYGYTF,TGCAGTGCTAGAGATTTAGGAGGGGCCGATAACTATGGCTACACCTTC
TRBV10-3,TRBJ2-2,NA,many,CAISDGDTNTGELFF,TGTGCCATCAGTGATGGCGATACGAACACCGGGGAGCTGTTTTTT
TRBV2,TRBJ2-1,NA,few,CASSEKGSEQFF,TGTGCCAGCAGTGAGAAGGGCAGCGAGCAGTTCTTC
TRBV20-1,TRBJ2-7,NA,NA,CSASGGVTYEQYF,TGCAGTGCTAGTGGAGGGGTGACCTACGAGCAGTACTTC
TRBV20-1,TRBJ2-1,TRBD2,few,CSAMAGVEGPYNEQFF,TGCAGTGCTATGGCGGGAGTCGAAGGTCCGTACAATGAGCAGTTCTTC
TRBV20-1,TRBJ2-7,NA,NA,CSASTSRDTYLYEQYF,TGCAGTGCTTCGACGTCCCGGGACACTTACCTTTACGAGCAGTACTTC
TRBV20-1,TRBJ1-2,NA,few,CSAPRNYGYTF,TGCAGTGCCCCCCGGAACTATGGCTACACCTTC
TRBV4-1,TRBJ1-1,NA,many,CASSQVPGDTEAFF,TGCGCCAGCAGCCAAGTCCCAGGGGACACTGAAGCTTTCTTT
TRBV7-2,TRBJ2-1,NA,many,CASSLYSYNEQFF,TGTGCCAGCAGCTTATACTCCTACAATGAGCAGTTCTTC